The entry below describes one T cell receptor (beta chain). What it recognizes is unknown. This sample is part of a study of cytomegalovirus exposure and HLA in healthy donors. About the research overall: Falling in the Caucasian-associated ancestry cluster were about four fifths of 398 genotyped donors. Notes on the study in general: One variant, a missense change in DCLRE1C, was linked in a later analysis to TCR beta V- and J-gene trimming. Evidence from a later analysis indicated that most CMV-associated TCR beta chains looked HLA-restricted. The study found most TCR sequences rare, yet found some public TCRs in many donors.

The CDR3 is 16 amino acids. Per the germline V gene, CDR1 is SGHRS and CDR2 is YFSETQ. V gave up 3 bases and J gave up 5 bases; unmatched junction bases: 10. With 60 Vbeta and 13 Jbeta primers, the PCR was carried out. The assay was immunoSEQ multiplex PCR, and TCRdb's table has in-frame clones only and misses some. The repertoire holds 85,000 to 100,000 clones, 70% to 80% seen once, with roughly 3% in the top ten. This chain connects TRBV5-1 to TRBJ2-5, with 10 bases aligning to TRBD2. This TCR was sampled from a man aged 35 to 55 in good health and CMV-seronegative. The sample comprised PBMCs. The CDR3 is CASSWAASGSQETQYF. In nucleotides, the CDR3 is TGCGCCAGCAGCTGGGCGGCTAGCGGGAGTCAGGAGACCCAGTACTTC.